A single sample gave rise to the 15 T cell receptor beta chains below, sequenced in a study of OX40 agonist ivuxolimab in advanced cancers. Libraries were prepared through the immunoSEQ multiplex PCR assay. Imported from immuneACCESS, the table was reduced by TCRdb to in-frame sequences with V and J called. These copies leave out some clones; in studies compared against another copy, an unresolved V gene accounts for under half, and the cause of the remainder is not known. For this sample the table gives some 95,000 clones, of which 90% to 95% were detected only once. The ten largest clonotypes hold roughly 0.5% of the sample. Sequencing was performed on CD4+ or CD8+ T cells sorted from blood, taken in a trial of the OX40 agonist ivuxolimab. The receptors originated from an adult with an advanced solid tumor such as melanoma, head and neck, liver or kidney cancer.

This clone turned up a few times. CDR3: CASSLGVSGGPYNEQFF. The CDR3 nucleotides read TGCGCCAGCAGCTTGGGGGTTAGCGGGGGCCCATACAATGAGCAGTTCTTC. The V call is TRBV5-1, the J call TRBJ2-1, with 9 positions matching TRBD2. J was trimmed by 4 bases and V by 0 bases; bases with no gene match: 8. CDR3 size: 17 residues. Germline CDR1 is SGHRS and CDR2 is YFSETQ.

The chain joins TRBV5-1 to TRBJ2-3; TRBD1 matches at 8 bases. The J segment lost 5 bases and the V segment lost 4 bases, leaving 9 bases of the junction unmatched. CDR3 length: 15 amino acids. Germline CDR1 and CDR2: SGHRS and YFSETQ. In DNA form, the CDR3 reads TGCGCCAGCAGCCCGGGACAGGCCCCTTTAGATACGCAGTATTTT. Amino acid sequence: CASSPGQAPLDTQYF. The full variable domain, with the rest looked up from reference TRBV5-1 and TRBJ2-3, is KAGVTQTPRYLIKTRGQQVTLSCSPISGHRSVSWYQQTPGQGLQFLFEYFSETQRNKGNFPGRFSGRQFSNSRSEMNVSTLELGDSALYLCASSPGQAPLDTQYFGPGTRLTVL.

The genes are TRBV4-2 and TRBJ1-2, with D uncertain. The CDR3 sequence is 15 residues long. Trimming stripped 5 bases from V and 3 bases from J, with 16 bases between. The germline gives CDR1 LGHNA, CDR2 YNFKEQ. CDR3 protein: CASSDGRREHYGYTF. The DNA for the CDR3 is TGTGCCAGCAGCGACGGACGGAGAGAGCACTATGGCTACACCTTC.

The chain couples TRBV2 to TRBJ2-5; TRBD2 aligns across 9 bases. The J segment lost 1 base and the V segment lost 4 bases, leaving 4 bases of the junction unmatched. The CDR3 is made up of 15 amino acids. CDR1 is SNHLY, CDR2 FYNNEI, per germline. The CDR3 bases are TGTGCCAGCAGTGGGGTGCGGGGGGGCCAAGAGACCCAGTACTTC. Its translation: CASSGVRGGQETQYF.

This chain links TRBV6-6 with TRBJ1-1; D may be TRBD1 (6 bases). Germline CDR1 MNHNY, CDR2 SVGAGI (reference sequence). V lost 2 bases and J 1 base, leaving 8 bases between the germline ends. The CDR3 covers 14 residues. This CDR3 reads CASSYPTGNTEAFF. The CDR3 DNA reads as TGTGCCAGCAGTTACCCGACAGGGAACACTGAAGCTTTCTTT.

This clone was recorded only once. The J gene is TRBJ2-3, the V gene TRBV14, with 8 bases aligning to TRBD1. Unmatched junction bases numbered 16, after V lost 4 bases and J lost 7 bases. Per the germline V gene, CDR1 is SGHDN and CDR2 is FVKESK. The CDR3 runs to 17 residues. CDR3 sequence reads: CASSPYISPGGGYTQYF. The CDR3 DNA sequence: TGTGCCAGCAGCCCCTATATATCGCCAGGGGGCGGATATACGCAGTATTTT.

The chain employs TRBV11-2 and TRBJ1-1, with TRBD1 matching over 8 bases. V lost 3 bases and J lost 3; bases outside the gene matches: 6. The CDR3 has 15 amino acids. The germline gives CDR1 SGHAT, CDR2 FQNNGV. In DNA, the CDR3 is TGTGCCAGCAGCTTGGGGGACAGGTTGTACACTGAAGCTTTCTTT. Its translation: CASSLGDRLYTEAFF.

The chain employs TRBV2 and TRBJ1-1; tentatively, D is TRBD1 (5 bases). CDR3 length equals 13 residues. With 4 bases removed from V and 1 base from J, the gap between germline ends came to 7 bases. The germline V gene has CDR1 SNHLY and CDR2 FYNNEI. CDR3 region: CASSGDGNTEAFF. In DNA form, the CDR3 reads TGTGCCAGCAGTGGGGACGGGAACACTGAAGCTTTCTTT.

The chain is built from TRBV19 and TRBJ2-5; D not certain. Germline V gene data show CDR1 as LNHDA and CDR2 as SQIVND (reference sequence). This CDR3 has 14 amino acids. The V end was cut by 4 bases, the J end by 5 bases, with 14 bases between. The CDR3 sequence: CASSSSIGRETQYF. CDR3 nucleotide sequence: TGTGCCAGTAGTAGCAGTATCGGCCGGGAGACCCAGTACTTC.

A single count supports this clone. The rearrangement uses TRBV6-1 and TRBJ1-4; no clear D gene. The germline gives CDR1 MNHNS, CDR2 SASEGT. This CDR3 has 14 amino acids. V gave up 2 bases and J gave up 0 bases, with 4 bases separating them. The CDR3 is CASSEQTTNEKLFF. DNA of the CDR3: TGTGCCAGCAGTGAACAGACAACTAATGAAAAACTGTTTTTT.

This rearrangement joins TRBV5-1 to TRBJ2-2, with D uncertain. The V gene's germline CDR1 is SGHRS and CDR2 YFSETQ. The CDR3 extends over 15 amino acids. V shed 1 base and J shed 3 bases, with 10 bases lying between them. CDR3 sequence (DNA): TGCGCCAGCAGCTTGTCCAAAGTTGACACCGGGGAGCTGTTTTTT. Its protein product is CASSLSKVDTGELFF.

J is TRBJ2-2 and V is TRBV21-1; TRBD2 is the table's D call and was not checked against the DNA. TRBV21-1 is assigned pseudogene status. This CDR3 region has 18 residues. CDR3 sequence: CASIGLAGGRENTGELFF. The CDR3 nucleotides read TGTGCCAGCATCGGACTAGCGGGAGGGAGGGAGAACACCGGGGAGCTGTTTTTT.

This rearrangement joins TRBV18 to TRBJ1-4; maybe TRBD1 (5 bases). This CDR3 contains 15 residues. Germline V CDR1 and CDR2: KGHSH, LQKENI. The V and J ends lost 0 bases and 4 bases respectively, with 9 bases between them. CDR3 loop: CASSPPTQVNEKLFF. The CDR3 DNA follows: TGTGCCAGCTCACCACCAACACAGGTTAATGAAAAACTGTTTTTT.

V and J are TRBV25-1 and TRBJ2-7; maybe TRBD2 (6 bases). CDR1 and CDR2 (germline): MGHDK, SYGVNS. Trimming took off 5 bases at V and 2 bases at J, with 13 bases between the two ends. This CDR3 is 14 amino acids long. DNA for the CDR3: TGTGCCAGCAGTCCGGGACGGAGGGCCTACGAGCAGTACTTC. The encoded protein is CASSPGRRAYEQYF.

The DNA for the CDR3 is TGTGCCAGCAGCGAGCCTAGCGGGGGTTCTTACGAGCAGTACTTC. As protein: CASSEPSGGSYEQYF. The chain joins TRBV28 to TRBJ2-7, with TRBD2 identical over 10 bases. This CDR3 spans 15 amino acids. The V and J ends lost 6 bases and 4 bases, in that order; junction bases with no gene match: 9. Germline CDR1 MDHEN, CDR2 SYDVKM.